The 21 T cell receptor beta chains presented below share a single source sample, sequenced in a study of cytomegalovirus exposure and HLA in healthy donors. PCR amplification relied on 60 Vbeta primers (plus 13 Jbeta primers). Clones were read by immunoSEQ multiplex PCR, and TCRdb kept only the in-frame ones, dropping some. The repertoire holds about 110,000 clones, with roughly 68% as singletons. Input material: PBMCs. These receptors all stem from a woman in her 30s in good health and CMV-seronegative.

This clone has a single count. V is TRBV28 and J is TRBJ1-2; D is uncertain. CDR1 and CDR2 (germline): MDHEN, SYDVKM. Trimming cost V 7 bases and J 7 bases, with 16 bases left between them. This CDR3 region has 13 residues. The CDR3 DNA is TGTGCCAGCACCTCCACGCCGGGTGCTGGCTACACCTTC. It specifies CASTSTPGAGYTF.

This clone was found a few times. The chain carries TRBV28 and TRBJ2-1; maybe TRBD1 (6 bases). V lost 2 bases and J lost 6, with 17 bases in between. CDR1 and CDR2 (germline): MDHEN, SYDVKM. The CDR3 length is 16 residues. The DNA for the CDR3 is TGTGCCAGCAGTTTAACGACAGGTAGAGGGGGCAATGAGCAGTTCTTC. Translated: CASSLTTGRGGNEQFF.

The rearrangement joins TRBV5-8 to TRBJ2-1; 7 bases fit TRBD2. The length of the CDR3 is 15 residues. The trim removed 1 base at V and 8 bases at J, leaving 9 bases unmatched. Germline V gives CDR1 SGHTS, CDR2 YDEGEE. This chain's CDR3 is CASSLRTRGVHEQFF. The CDR3 DNA is TGTGCCAGCAGCTTGAGGACTAGAGGGGTCCATGAGCAGTTCTTC.

The gene calls are TRBV4-3 and TRBJ2-2, with 7 bases that match TRBD2. The V and J ends lost 2 bases and 5 bases, in that order; junction bases with no gene match: 11. Germline lookup yields CDR1 LGHNA and CDR2 YSLEER. The CDR3 has 17 residues. The chain's CDR3 is CASSQRATSSTTGELFF. Written as DNA, the CDR3 is TGCGCCAGCAGCCAACGGGCGACTAGCTCTACGACCGGGGAGCTGTTTTTT.

The chain combines TRBV29-1 with TRBJ2-7; 8 bases align to TRBD1. Germline V lookup: CDR1 SQVTM, CDR2 ANQGSEA. This CDR3 has 12 amino acids. The V gene end was trimmed by 5 bases and the J gene end by 5 bases; junction bases not matched to a gene: 5. Here the CDR3 reads CSVRPGGNEQYF. Written as DNA, the CDR3 is TGCAGCGTTCGTCCAGGGGGCAACGAGCAGTACTTC.

The chain is built from TRBV30 and TRBJ1-1; possible D gene TRBD1, 5 bases. V was cut by 1 base and J by 2 bases, with 8 bases left in between. Germline CDR1 reads GTSNPN; CDR2 reads SVGIG (reference sequence). This CDR3 has 13 residues. CDR3: CAWSGQPNTEAFF. The CDR3 DNA is TGTGCCTGGAGTGGACAGCCTAACACTGAAGCTTTCTTT.

This clone was observed a handful of times. The CDR3 DNA reads as TGTGCCAGCAGTGAAGGGGGCCACAGGGGCCACTACACCTTC. Amino acids: CASSEGGHRGHYTF. The rearrangement links TRBV2 to TRBJ1-2; the match to TRBD1 covers 7 bases. Germline CDR1 is SNHLY and CDR2 is FYNNEI. Unmatched junction bases numbered 9, after V lost 1 base and J lost 10 bases. This CDR3 has 14 residues.

The chain recombines TRBV2 with TRBJ2-3, with 10 nucleotides matching TRBD2. CDR1 is SNHLY, CDR2 FYNNEI, per germline. V trimming: 6 bases; J trimming: 5 bases; junction bases outside the gene matches: 8. CDR3 length equals 15 residues. Here the CDR3 reads CASSLQLAGVDTQYF. CDR3 DNA: TGTGCCAGCAGCCTCCAGCTAGCGGGAGTAGATACGCAGTATTTT.

V usage is TRBV7-2 and J usage is TRBJ2-2, with 8 bases lining up with TRBD1. J gave up 0 bases and V 3 bases, and 6 bases lay outside the gene matches. The V gene's germline CDR1 is SGHTA and CDR2 FQGNSA. The CDR3 spans 17 residues. The CDR3 sequence is CASSFAQGGANTGELFF. In nucleotides, the CDR3 is TGTGCCAGCAGCTTCGCACAGGGGGGCGCGAACACCGGGGAGCTGTTTTTT. Full variable domain (outside the CDR3, taken from reference TRBV7-2 and TRBJ2-2): GAGVSQSPSNKVTEKGKDVELRCDPISGHTALYWYRQSLGQGLEFLIYFQGNSAPDKSGLPSDRFSAERTGGSVSTLTIQRTQQEDSAVYLCASSFAQGGANTGELFFGEGSRLTVL.

The chain has TRBV19 and TRBJ1-2, with D possibly TRBD1 on 6 matching bases. CDR3 length equals 14 residues. The germline V gene has CDR1 LNHDA and CDR2 SQIVND (reference sequence). The ends were cut back, 5 bases at V and 3 bases at J, with 13 bases in the middle. CDR3 DNA sequence: TGTGCCAGTAGTTATACAGGGCGCGACTATGGCTACACCTTC. Translating gives CASSYTGRDYGYTF. The full variable domain, with the rest looked up from reference TRBV19 and TRBJ1-2, is DGGITQSPKYLFRKEGQNVTLSCEQNLNHDAMYWYRQDPGQGLRLIYYSQIVNDFQKGDIAEGYSVSREKKESFPLTVTSAQKNPTAFYLCASSYTGRDYGYTFGSGTRLTVV.

This rearrangement joins TRBV7-3 to TRBJ2-3, with 14 positions matching TRBD2. Germline values: CDR1 SGHTA, CDR2 FQGTGA. V lost 4 bases to trimming and J lost 4 bases; unmatched junction nucleotides: 4. The CDR3 sequence is 16 residues long. The CDR3: CASSSGLAGDPDTQYF. The CDR3 DNA reads TGTGCCAGCAGCTCGGGACTAGCGGGAGACCCAGATACGCAGTATTTT.

This clone has a single count. V gene TRBV7-2 combines with J gene TRBJ1-1; D may be TRBD1 (5 bases). In germline, CDR1 is SGHTA, CDR2 FQGNSA. The CDR3 has 16 amino acids. Trimming took off 3 bases at V and 3 bases at J, with 17 bases between the two ends. The CDR3 DNA reads as TGTGCCAGCAGCTTGGTAGGGCGGGACTGGGACACTGAAGCTTTCTTT. It yields the protein CASSLVGRDWDTEAFF.

This clone appeared a single time. The V call is TRBV5-4, the J call TRBJ2-2, with 7 nucleotides matching TRBD1. Trimming cost V 5 bases and J 5 bases; bases outside gene matches: 9. CDR3 length equals 15 residues. Germline CDR1 is SGHNT and CDR2 is YYREEE (reference sequence). The CDR3 protein is CASSLGGLSTGELFF. DNA of the CDR3: TGTGCCAGCAGTTTAGGGGGCTTAAGTACCGGGGAGCTGTTTTTT.

This clone occurred many times. The gene calls are TRBV4-1 and TRBJ1-3, with 7 bases that match TRBD1. The trim removed 4 bases at V and 6 bases at J, leaving 9 bases unmatched. The CDR3 contains 15 residues. In germline, CDR1 is MGHRA, CDR2 YSYEKL. The CDR3 nucleotides are TGCGCCAGCAGCCCGACAGGGAGTCTAGAAAACACCATATATTTT. This codes for CASSPTGSLENTIYF.

The V gene is TRBV28, the J gene TRBJ1-4; 9 bases agree with TRBD1. CDR1 and CDR2 (germline): MDHEN, SYDVKM. This CDR3 comprises 14 residues. Trimming removed 8 bases from V and 6 bases from J; junction bases left unmatched: 7. The CDR3 DNA sequence: TGTGCCAGCGGCTCGGGACAGGGTTATGAAAAACTGTTTTTT. As protein: CASGSGQGYEKLFF.

This clone came up a few times. The chain is built from TRBV11-1 and TRBJ2-2; the match to TRBD1 covers 8 bases. The V gene end was trimmed by 6 bases and the J gene end by 0 bases; junction bases not matched to a gene: 9. The CDR3 runs to 17 residues. Germline values: CDR1 SGHAT, CDR2 FQDESV (reference sequence). The CDR3 here is CASSRGQGISNTGELFF. The CDR3 DNA reads TGTGCCAGCAGTCGAGGACAGGGCATTTCGAACACCGGGGAGCTGTTTTTT.

The chain has TRBV7-6 and TRBJ2-2; 10 positions match TRBD2. V was clipped by 1 base and J by 1 base; unmatched bases: 6. Germline values: CDR1 SGHVS, CDR2 FNYEAQ. The CDR3 is made up of 18 amino acids. The DNA for the CDR3 is TGTGCCAGCAGCTTAGGCCCTAGCGGGAGATGGAACACCGGGGAGCTGTTTTTT. It codes for CASSLGPSGRWNTGELFF.

The V gene is TRBV19, the J gene TRBJ1-2; D remains ambiguous. There are 14 residues in the CDR3. Germline V gene lookup returns CDR1 LNHDA and CDR2 SQIVND (reference sequence). Trimming cost V 0 bases and J 3 bases, with 8 bases left between them. The CDR3 reads CASSIDSGYYGYTF. The CDR3 nucleotides are TGTGCCAGTAGTATAGATTCGGGGTACTATGGCTACACCTTC.

This clone has only a few counts. J is TRBJ1-2 and V is TRBV5-6, with 7 bases matching TRBD1. The V segment lost 3 bases and the J segment 4 bases; nucleotides outside the gene matches: 9. From germline, CDR1 is SGHDT and CDR2 YYEEEE. The CDR3 totals 15 residues. CDR3 sequence: CASSSIRQGLYGYTF. CDR3 DNA: TGTGCCAGCAGCTCTATTAGACAGGGTCTCTATGGCTACACCTTC.

The chain is built from TRBV9 and TRBJ2-3; tentative D call: TRBD2 (6 bases). The germline V and J ends were trimmed by 3 bases and 0 bases, with 8 bases remaining between them. The CDR3 is 14 amino acids. The germline gives CDR1 SGDLS, CDR2 YYNGEE. The CDR3 DNA reads as TGTGCCAGCAGCGAGAGCGGGAGCACAGATACGCAGTATTTT. Protein sequence: CASSESGSTDTQYF.

The chain is built from TRBV5-6 and TRBJ2-3; D is undetermined. V was cut by 0 bases and J by 3 bases, with 14 bases left in between. Germline CDR1 SGHDT, CDR2 YYEEEE. The CDR3 totals 16 residues. CDR3: CASSLEQTFSTDTQYF. CDR3 nucleotide sequence: TGTGCCAGCAGCTTGGAACAGACCTTTTCTACAGATACGCAGTATTTT.